Each of the 23 T cell receptor beta chains below was sequenced from the same sample in a study of technical replicates of blood from four donors. TCRdb keeps only in-frame clones here, not all; method: immunoSEQ multiplex PCR. The sample lists 84,000 or so clones; roughly 93% were seen once. Sequencing input: T cells isolated from PBMCs. All receptors derive from a human donor in good health.

The chain links TRBV4-1 to TRBJ2-2; TRBD2 aligns across 8 bases. V dropped 0 bases and J dropped 0; count of bases not matched to a gene: 3. This CDR3 spans 17 amino acids. Germline V lookup: CDR1 MGHRA, CDR2 YSYEKL. CDR3 nucleotide sequence: TGCGCCAGCAGCCAAGAGATGCGGGGGGCGAACACCGGGGAGCTGTTTTTT. As protein: CASSQEMRGANTGELFF.

The rearrangement links TRBV10-3 to TRBJ2-1, with D unclear. The V gene lost 8 bases and the J gene lost 2 bases, with 13 bases spanning the gap. The CDR3 runs 14 residues. The germline V gene has CDR1 ENHRY and CDR2 SYGVKD. CDR3 sequence reads: CAIGLLGTYNEQFF. Written as DNA, the CDR3 is TGTGCCATCGGTCTGCTAGGAACCTACAATGAGCAGTTCTTC.

V usage is TRBV28 and J usage is TRBJ2-5; D call uncertain. The CDR3 loop spans 12 amino acids. In germline, CDR1 is MDHEN, CDR2 SYDVKM. The germline V and J ends were trimmed by 10 bases and 2 bases, with 11 bases remaining between them. CDR3 sequence (DNA): TGTGCCACCGACACGTCTCAAGAGACCCAGTACTTC. Its protein product is CATDTSQETQYF.

The V gene is TRBV5-1, the J gene TRBJ2-1, with 13 bases aligning to TRBD2. Trimming at V came to 4 bases and at J to 9 bases, leaving 4 bases not matched to a gene. The CDR3 extends over 14 amino acids. CDR1 is SGHRS and CDR2 is YFSETQ in the germline V gene. The CDR3 spells CASSMGLAGREQFF. CDR3 sequence (DNA): TGCGCCAGCAGCATGGGACTAGCGGGGCGTGAGCAGTTCTTC.

This CDR3 reads CASADTGTGNSPLHF. CDR3 bases: TGTGCCAGCGCAGACACCGGGACAGGGAATTCACCCCTCCACTTT. The rearrangement uses TRBV18 and TRBJ1-6, with TRBD1 identical over 9 bases. The CDR3 contains 15 residues. V was pared by 8 bases and J by 7 bases, with 9 bases of the junction left unmatched. Germline V gives CDR1 KGHSH, CDR2 LQKENI. Full variable domain (rest looked up from reference TRBV18 and TRBJ1-6): NAGVMQNPRHLVRRRGQEARLRCSPMKGHSHVYWYRQLPEEGLKFMVYLQKENIIDESGMPKERFSAEFPKEGPSILRIQQVVRGDSAAYFCASADTGTGNSPLHFGNGTRLTVT.

This chain connects TRBV10-3 to TRBJ1-1; 9 bases are a match to TRBD1. CDR3 length: 12 amino acids. CDR1 is ENHRY and CDR2 is SYGVKD in the germline V gene. After removal of 8 bases from V and 5 bases from J, the junction contained 3 bases not matched to a gene. CDR3 sequence (DNA): TGTGCCATCCGGGACAGGGATACTGAAGCTTTCTTT. Protein: CAIRDRDTEAFF.

The chain recombines TRBV7-3 with TRBJ2-7; D gene unclear. The length of the CDR3 is 13 residues. Germline lookup yields CDR1 SGHTA and CDR2 FQGTGA. The V and J ends lost 3 bases and 6 bases respectively, with 12 bases between them. CDR3 sequence reads: CASSFLSGFEQYF. The CDR3 nucleotides are TGTGCCAGCAGCTTTCTTTCAGGTTTCGAGCAGTACTTC.

The chain has TRBV4-2 and TRBJ2-7, with D maybe TRBD2 (5 bases). This CDR3 region has 16 residues. Germline values: CDR1 LGHNA, CDR2 YNFKEQ. Between the trimmed V and J ends, which lost 0 bases and 2 bases, there was a span of 14 bases. The CDR3 nucleotides read TGTGCCAGCAGCCAAGATCAGCTAGCCCATACCTACGAGCAGTACTTC. Protein product: CASSQDQLAHTYEQYF.

The gene calls are TRBV7-6 and TRBJ2-5, with D possibly TRBD2 on 5 matching bases. The CDR3 spans 14 residues. V lost 5 bases and J lost 2, with 12 bases in between. Germline CDR1 reads SGHVS; CDR2 reads FNYEAQ. CDR3 region: CASSPESGQETQYF. CDR3 DNA sequence: TGTGCCAGCAGCCCGGAAAGCGGACAAGAGACCCAGTACTTC.

V usage is TRBV4-2 and J usage is TRBJ2-5; perhaps TRBD2 as D (6 bases). Trimming shortened V by 0 bases and J by 6 bases, and 14 bases separated the two germline ends. The V gene's germline CDR1 is LGHNA and CDR2 YNFKEQ. The CDR3 loop spans 15 amino acids. DNA of the CDR3: TGTGCCAGCAGCCAAGACCCGGGACTTGTAAAGACCCAGTACTTC. Translating it yields CASSQDPGLVKTQYF.

The chain carries TRBV5-1 and TRBJ2-2; 9 bases fit TRBD1. V lost 6 bases and J lost 6; bases outside the gene matches: 15. Germline V gene sequence: CDR1 SGHRS, CDR2 YFSETQ. The CDR3 loop spans 17 amino acids. CDR3 loop: CASTPLGGQGRAGELFF. CDR3 coding DNA: TGCGCCAGCACCCCTCTAGGCGGACAGGGGAGAGCCGGGGAGCTGTTTTTT.

A word on this clone: Other DNA sequences in the sample encode the same CDR3. The chain has TRBV4-1 and TRBJ2-7, with D perhaps TRBD1 (5 bases). Germline CDR1 is MGHRA and CDR2 is YSYEKL. There are 14 residues in the CDR3. Between the trimmed V and J ends, which lost 1 base and 3 bases, there was a span of 10 bases. The CDR3 DNA follows: TGCGCCAGCAGCCAAGGAAGGGGCCTCTACGAGCAGTACTTC. It encodes CASSQGRGLYEQYF.

The chain combines TRBV30 with TRBJ1-2, with 7 positions matching TRBD1. The CDR3 runs 13 residues. Germline trimming cut 4 bases from V and 10 bases from J; bases unmatched to any gene: 12. Germline values: CDR1 GTSNPN, CDR2 SVGIG (reference sequence). CDR3 nucleotide sequence: TGTGCCTGGACCTCAGACAGGGCCACGTTCTACACCTTC. This codes for CAWTSDRATFYTF.

The chain is built from TRBV2 and TRBJ2-1, with 9 bases identical to TRBD2. The length of the CDR3 is 17 residues. Germline V gene lookup returns CDR1 SNHLY and CDR2 FYNNEI. Trimming removed 0 bases from V and 2 bases from J; junction bases left unmatched: 5. The CDR3 DNA sequence: TGTGCCAGCAGTGAAGCTGTTAGCGGGGGAGCCTACAATGAGCAGTTCTTC. This encodes CASSEAVSGGAYNEQFF. Combining the CDR3 with reference TRBV2 and TRBJ2-1 gives the whole variable domain EPEVTQTPSHQVTQMGQEVILRCVPISNHLYFYWYRQILGQKVEFLVSFYNNEISEKSEIFDDQFSVERPDGSNFTLKIRSTKLEDSAMYFCASSEAVSGGAYNEQFFGPGTRLTVL.

J is TRBJ1-4 and V is TRBV11-2; TRBD1 matches at 7 bases. The CDR3 sequence is 16 residues long. Germline CDR1 and CDR2: SGHAT and FQNNGV. V gave up 4 bases and J gave up 7 bases; unmatched junction bases: 12. CDR3 DNA: TGTGCCAGCAGCTCCCGACAGGGCCAAGGGGGTGAAAAACTGTTTTTT. As protein: CASSSRQGQGGEKLFF.

The gene calls are TRBV10-3 and TRBJ2-1, with D possibly matching TRBD2 (5 bases). Trimming removed 2 bases from V and 6 bases from J, with 11 bases in between. Looked up from germline, CDR1 is ENHRY and CDR2 is SYGVKD. This CDR3 has 14 residues. Here the CDR3 reads CAISESLATNEQFF. The CDR3 region has the DNA TGTGCCATCAGTGAGAGCCTAGCAACCAATGAGCAGTTCTTC.

The chain joins TRBV6-5 to TRBJ2-3, with D uncertain. CDR3 size: 12 residues. Germline V gives CDR1 MNHEY, CDR2 SVGAGI. Trimming shortened V by 5 bases and J by 1 base, and 4 bases separated the two germline ends. CDR3 DNA: TGTGCCAGCAGTGCGGGCACAGATACGCAGTATTTT. Protein product: CASSAGTDTQYF.

The V gene is TRBV27, the J gene TRBJ2-1, with 9 positions matching TRBD2. The trim removed 0 bases at V and 10 bases at J, leaving 10 bases unmatched. CDR1 and CDR2 from the germline V gene are MNHEY and SMNVEV (reference sequence). CDR3 size: 16 residues. The CDR3 here is CASSLSASGMSNEQFF. CDR3 DNA sequence: TGTGCCAGCAGTTTATCCGCTAGCGGGATGTCGAACGAGCAGTTCTTC.

The chain's CDR3 is CASRLGENTGELFF. DNA of the CDR3: TGTGCCTCACGCTTAGGGGAGAACACCGGGGAGCTGTTTTTT. The rearrangement links TRBV10-3 to TRBJ2-2; a possible D gene is TRBD1 (5 bases). Trimming took 11 bases from V and 1 from J, leaving 14 bases between them. Germline CDR1 and CDR2: ENHRY and SYGVKD. CDR3 size: 14 residues.

The chain has TRBV2 and TRBJ2-7; TRBD1 matches at 8 bases. The CDR3 has 13 residues. In germline, CDR1 is SNHLY, CDR2 FYNNEI. V lost 6 bases, J lost 0 bases, and 1 base stayed unmatched. The CDR3 DNA reads TGTGCCAGCAGCGGGACAGGCTCCTACGAGCAGTACTTC. It translates to CASSGTGSYEQYF.

This sequence joins TRBV5-1 and TRBJ1-4; TRBD1 matches 8 bases. Germline V gene sequence: CDR1 SGHRS, CDR2 YFSETQ. V dropped 4 bases and J dropped 2; count of bases not matched to a gene: 4. The CDR3 length is 15 residues. The CDR3 region has the DNA TGCGCCAGCAGCCCAGGGGGCGACACTAATGAAAAACTGTTTTTT. Translation gives CASSPGGDTNEKLFF.

The chain joins TRBV4-1 to TRBJ1-1; a possible D gene is TRBD1 (5 bases). The V gene lost 1 base and the J gene lost 6 bases, with 12 bases spanning the gap. The CDR3 runs 14 residues. From germline, CDR1 is MGHRA and CDR2 YSYEKL. The CDR3 DNA reads TGCGCCAGCAGCCAAGTCGGAGGAGGGGCTGAAGCTTTCTTT. Translation: CASSQVGGGAEAFF.

The chain uses TRBV7-9 and TRBJ2-5; no clear D. Germline-derived CDR1 and CDR2 are SEHNR and FQNEAQ (reference sequence). CDR3 length equals 16 residues. Trimming pared 3 bases from V and 2 bases from J, leaving 16 bases between. The CDR3 DNA reads TGTGCCAGCAGCTTTGGTTCGGCCGGAGCACAAGAGACCCAGTACTTC. Translating it yields CASSFGSAGAQETQYF.